This TCR beta chain is drawn from a study of tumor-infiltrating lymphocytes in primary liver carcinoma (dated by TCRdb to 2017 to 2019). Regarding the research as a whole: Of the five patients (three men and two women, aged 30 to 69 years), four had hepatocellular carcinoma and one had combined HCC and intrahepatic cholangiocarcinoma. The five patients had tumors staged T1-T3 N0M0, with maximum diameters ranging from roughly 4.2 to 11 cm. Roughly 3.65 to 8 million productive TCRbeta reads were obtained per sample, and no significant difference in read depth was found between tissue types. For each liver tumor, the study sampled five regions along with adjacent normal tissue and blood, and applied TCRbeta repertoire sequencing, expression microarrays and whole-exome sequencing. A total of about 35 specimens from 5 patients went through TCRbeta repertoire sequencing, namely 25 tumor regions, 5 adjacent noncancerous liver tissues and 5 peripheral blood samples. Agilent mRNA microarray profiling was performed on the approximately 25 tumor region samples to relate TCRbeta repertoire diversity to the local molecular phenotype. Reproducibility between technical replicate repertoires was high, with correlation coefficients above 0.95 and mean shared-clone rates about 0.89.

TCRbeta-specific cDNA was reverse-transcribed from roughly 500 ng total RNA using a constant-region primer and ProtoScript II reverse transcriptase. Construction of the TCRbeta libraries relied on three nested rounds of multiplex PCR, following a slightly modified ARM-PCR procedure. The first two PCR rounds used multiplex TRBV1-TRBV30 forward primers with a Cbeta reverse primer, each for about 10 cycles. A final 25-cycle PCR with Deep VentR polymerase added sample barcodes and Illumina adapters. Before sequencing, amplicons of 200-500 bp were purified from gel using a QIAquick gel extraction kit. The TCRbeta amplicons were sequenced with 250-bp paired-end reads on an Illumina HiSeq 2500. The authors' pipeline ran thus. Reads were quality-trimmed with Trimmomatic v0.33, and paired reads were merged with FLASH v1.2.11 to recover full CDR3 sequences. MiGEC v1.2.1b assigned V, D and J germline segments to the rearranged TCRbeta sequences. Clonotype statistics and Shannon-Wiener diversity indices were computed with VDJtools v1.0.0. To reduce sampling bias, subsequent analyses other than the diversity analysis used only the 250 most abundant clonotypes in each sample. Using fastp at Q25 and MiXCR, TCRdb reprocessed the public reads and kept productive beta chains. Every entry covers one CDR3 protein and lists the most common genes and DNA from its rows. The V and J calls, along with clone size, are taken from TCRdb and not from the paper's own processing. This sample gives fewer than 70,000 distinct CDR3 sequences in total; 70% to 85% of them show up just once. The top ten hold approximately 52% of the sample.

Without any cell sorting, total RNA and DNA were co-extracted from approximately 22-30 mg of bulk tissue using the AllPrep DNA/RNA mini kit. Between November 2015 and 2016, a handful of patients in China with histopathologically diagnosed primary liver carcinoma had surgical resection. At the time of sampling, the patients had chronic HBV infection and had not received any treatment. Each tumor was sampled at five spatially separated regions: the superior, inferior, left-lateral and right-lateral poles and the tumor centre. According to histology, viable tumor cells made up more than 85% of every tumor sample. Pieces of fresh tumor and adjacent tissue were cut in half, with one half kept in RNAlater at -80 degrees C and the other half sent for histology. What the study reported, not specific to this receptor: Pairs of tumor regions showed greater repertoire overlap (mean about 36%) than tumor-adjacent pairs (17%) or tumor-blood pairs (roughly 14%), which is consistent with antigen-driven expansion. Because sequencing covered only the TCR beta chain and unpaired alpha chains were not captured, true repertoire diversity is likely underestimated. Compared with blood, tumors had a significantly larger share of the repertoire taken up by the top 250 clones (p = 0.039). With just a handful of patients in the study, the authors point out that the findings should be validated in a larger study. Just about 7.5-25% of top clones turned up in all five regions of a tumor, which suggests spatial heterogeneity among tumor-infiltrating T cells. Because the samples were bulk and unsorted, CD4+ and CD8+ T cell repertoires could not be compared.

Turning to this clonotype: Its antigen has not been determined. The junction does not match germline at one end; this may be a read error.

Reading from cysteine to phenylalanine, the CDR3 counts 14 amino acids. Only CDR3 DNA is held: 42 bases, read in frame from base 1. The germline V gene provides CDR1 MNHNS and CDR2 SASEGT. The clonotype was recovered from a man aged 35-49 years with primary liver carcinoma and hepatitis B virus infection. The sequencing sample was made of liver tumor tissue from sampling region 2. The cell subset or site label on this specimen signifies: tumor region T2, inferior pole. This receptor chain uses TRBV6-1 and TRBJ2-2; 11 central bases correspond to TRBD2. The nucleotides are TGTACCAGCGGGGGACTAGCGGTGACCGGGGGGCTGTTTTTT. Its coded protein is CTSGGLAVTGGLFF.